The source of this TCR beta chain is a study of T cells in Graves' hyperthyroidism and ophthalmopathy. V lost 0 bases and J 2 bases, leaving 7 bases between the germline ends. Per germline, CDR1 LGHDT and CDR2 YNNKEL (reference sequence). The CDR3 has 14 amino acids. The source material, RNA transcripts, was used to amplify TCR beta CDR3 regions. A set of HTBI primers served as the primers for a first-round RT-PCR of the TCR CDR3. TCRdb itself ran the multiplex PCR reads through MiXCR, one entry per CDR3 protein. The sample holds hundreds of thousands of distinct CDR3 sequences, around 16% seen once. The table lists this clonotype with many counts.

This clonotype was obtained from a woman in her thirties or forties with Graves' ophthalmopathy. Sequencing input: blood. The rearrangement joins TRBV3-1 to TRBJ2-5; D remains unclear. As DNA, the CDR3 is TGTGCCAGCAGCCAAGATTTCGCTCAAGAGACCCAGTACTTC. It specifies CASSQDFAQETQYF.